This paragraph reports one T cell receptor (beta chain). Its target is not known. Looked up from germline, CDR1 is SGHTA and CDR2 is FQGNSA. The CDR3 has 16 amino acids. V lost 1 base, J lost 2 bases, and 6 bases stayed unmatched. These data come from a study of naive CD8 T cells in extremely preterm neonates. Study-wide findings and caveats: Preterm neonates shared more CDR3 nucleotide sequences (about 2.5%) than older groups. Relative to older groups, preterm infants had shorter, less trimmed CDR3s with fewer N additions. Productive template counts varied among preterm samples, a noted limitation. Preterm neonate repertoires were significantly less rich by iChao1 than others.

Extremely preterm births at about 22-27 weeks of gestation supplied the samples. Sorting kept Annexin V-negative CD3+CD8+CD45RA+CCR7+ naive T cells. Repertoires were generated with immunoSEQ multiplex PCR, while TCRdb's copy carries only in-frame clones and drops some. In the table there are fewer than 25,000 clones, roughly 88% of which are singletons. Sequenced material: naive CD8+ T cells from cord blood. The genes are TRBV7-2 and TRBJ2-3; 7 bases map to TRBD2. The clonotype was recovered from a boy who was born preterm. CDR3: CASSLVLASYTDTQYF. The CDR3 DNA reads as TGTGCCAGCAGCTTAGTACTAGCGTCTTACACAGATACGCAGTATTTT. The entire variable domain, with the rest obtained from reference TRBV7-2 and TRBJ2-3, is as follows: GAGVSQSPSNKVTEKGKDVELRCDPISGHTALYWYRQSLGQGLEFLIYFQGNSAPDKSGLPSDRFSAERTGGSVSTLTIQRTQQEDSAVYLCASSLVLASYTDTQYFGPGTRLTVL.